In its sample, the clone carrying this T cell receptor beta chain is medium-sized. What it recognizes is unknown. This entry belongs to a study of tumor-infiltrating lymphocytes in localized non-small cell lung cancer. Study context: Tumor tissue and non-adjacent uninvolved lung came from each patient. Study observations and caveats: Immunotypes IM1 and IM2 had similar TCR-derived T-cell fractions. TCR sequencing covered a subset of patients with enough tissue.

Germline assignment: CDR1 GTSNPN and CDR2 SVGIG (reference sequence). The CDR3 has 14 amino acids. The junction had 9 bases not matched to a gene; V was cut back by 5 bases and J by 3 bases. Produced via immunoSEQ multiplex PCR; TCRdb's table is partial and in-frame only. The data show 8,000 to 10,000 clones, more than 75% seen once. The material sequenced was lung tumor tissue. The sequence was obtained from a human donor with non-small cell lung cancer. V and J are TRBV30 and TRBJ1-1; 7 bases line up with TRBD1. The CDR3 bases are TGTGCCTGGGGACTAGGACAGGTATACACTGAAGCTTTCTTT. Translating gives CAWGLGQVYTEAFF. Variable domain in full (rest from reference TRBV30 and TRBJ1-1): SQTIHQWPATLVQPVGSPLSLECTVEGTSNPNLYWYRQAAGRGLQLLFYSVGIGQISSEVPQNLSASRPQDRQFILSSKKLLLSDSGFYLCAWGLGQVYTEAFFGQGTRLTVV.